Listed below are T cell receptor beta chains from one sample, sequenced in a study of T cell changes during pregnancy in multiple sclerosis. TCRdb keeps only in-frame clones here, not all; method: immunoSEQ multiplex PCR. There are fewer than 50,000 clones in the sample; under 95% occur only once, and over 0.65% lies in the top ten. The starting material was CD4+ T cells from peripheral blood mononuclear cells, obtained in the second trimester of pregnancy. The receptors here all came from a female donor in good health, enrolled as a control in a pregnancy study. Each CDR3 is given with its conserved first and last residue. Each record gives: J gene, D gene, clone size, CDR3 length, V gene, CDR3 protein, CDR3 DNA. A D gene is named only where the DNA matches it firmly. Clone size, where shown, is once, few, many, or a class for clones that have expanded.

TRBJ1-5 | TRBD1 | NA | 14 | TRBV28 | CASRTGGSNQPQHF | TGTGCCAGCAGAACAGGGGGGAGCAATCAGCCCCAGCATTTT
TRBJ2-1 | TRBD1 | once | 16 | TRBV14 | CASSQVGQGANNEQFF | TGTGCCAGCAGCCAAGTGGGGCAGGGGGCTAACAATGAGCAGTTCTTC
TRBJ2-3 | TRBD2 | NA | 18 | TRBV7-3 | CASSLTASGGGSTDTQYF | TGTGCCAGCAGCTTAACGGCTAGCGGGGGGGGTAGCACAGATACGCAGTATTTT
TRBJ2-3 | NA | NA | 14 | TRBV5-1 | CASSLTASTDTQYF | TGCGCCAGCAGCTTGACTGCCAGCACAGATACGCAGTATTTT
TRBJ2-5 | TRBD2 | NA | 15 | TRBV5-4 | CASSETSGDVETQYF | TGTGCCAGCAGCGAGACTAGCGGGGATGTGGAGACCCAGTACTTC
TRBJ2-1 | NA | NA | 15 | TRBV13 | CASSPGQGRGNEQFF | TGTGCCAGCAGCCCCGGCCAGGGCAGGGGCAATGAGCAGTTCTTC
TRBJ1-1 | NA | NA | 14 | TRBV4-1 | CASRGLLRNTEAFF | TGCGCCAGTCGGGGTTTGTTACGGAACACTGAAGCTTTCTTT
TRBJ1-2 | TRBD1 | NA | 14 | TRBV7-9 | CASSYGQGPYGYTF | TGTGCCAGCAGCTACGGACAGGGTCCCTATGGCTACACCTTC
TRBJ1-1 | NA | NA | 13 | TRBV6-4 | CASSDREAGRTFF | TGTGCCAGCAGTGACCGGGAGGCGGGTAGAACTTTCTTT
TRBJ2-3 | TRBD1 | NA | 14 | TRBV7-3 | CASSRGQGSDTQYF | TGTGCCAGCAGCCGGGGACAGGGCTCAGATACGCAGTATTTT
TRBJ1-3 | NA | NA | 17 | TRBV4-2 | CASSQGRLGRTGNTIYF | TGTGCCAGCAGCCAAGGGCGTCTGGGGCGAACTGGAAACACCATATATTTT
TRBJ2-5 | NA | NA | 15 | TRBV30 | CAWSSFTGWQETQYF | TGTGCCTGGAGCTCGTTCACAGGTTGGCAAGAGACCCAGTACTTC
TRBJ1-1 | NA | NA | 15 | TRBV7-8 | CASSSNRGSNTEAFF | TGTGCCAGCAGCTCCAATCGGGGAAGTAACACTGAAGCTTTCTTT
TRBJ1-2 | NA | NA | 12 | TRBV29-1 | CSVTVEGGGYTF | TGCAGCGTTACGGTGGAGGGGGGGGGCTACACCTTC
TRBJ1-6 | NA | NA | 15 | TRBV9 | CASSLNRAANSPLHF | TGTGCCAGCAGCTTAAACAGGGCGGCTAATTCACCCCTCCACTTT
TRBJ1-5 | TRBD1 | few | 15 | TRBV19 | CASSIQAGGDQPQHF | TGTGCCAGTAGTATACAGGCAGGGGGCGATCAGCCCCAGCATTTT
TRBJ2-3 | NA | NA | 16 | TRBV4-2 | CASSQGNRRAGMAQYF | TGTGCCAGCAGCCAAGGGAACAGACGAGCGGGTATGGCGCAGTATTTT
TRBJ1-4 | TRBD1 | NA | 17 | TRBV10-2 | CASRGSGTGLSNEKLFF | TGCGCCAGCAGGGGGTCCGGGACAGGCCTCTCTAATGAAAAACTGTTTTTT
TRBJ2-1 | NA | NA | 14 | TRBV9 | CASSVALASNEQFF | TGTGCCAGCAGCGTTGCACTAGCCTCAAATGAGCAGTTCTTC
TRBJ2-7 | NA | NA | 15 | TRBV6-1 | CASSDIGVGAYEQYF | TGTGCCAGCAGTGATATAGGGGTAGGAGCCTACGAGCAGTACTTC